This TCR beta chain was profiled in a study of vaccination and CD4 T cells after COVID-19. For the study at large: Vaccination of participants consisted of two doses of either BNT162b2 or mRNA-1273 vaccine. Findings and limits, study-wide: Spike mono-reactivity was evident in 304 of the 307 vaccine-specific clones derived from convalescent patients. Convalescent patients had a median roughly 86% of post-vaccine SARS-CoV-2-reactive clones that were detected only after vaccination, not before it.

V was trimmed by 4 bases and J by 2 bases, leaving 5 bases between them. Germline V CDR1 and CDR2: MDHEN, SYDVKM. The CDR3 loop spans 12 amino acids. Researchers used the Oncomine TCR Beta short-read assay to sequence DNA from cultured CD4+ T cells. TCRdb passed the PCR reads through MiXCR, listing each CDR3 protein once. The table includes some 15,000 distinct CDR3 sequences, around two fifths detected once. Only a few counts were recorded for this clonotype. The antigen remains undetermined. Described treatment: approximately 9-day PBMC culture with coronavirus spike peptide pools or control peptides (ViraFEST assay). There were positive PCR dates ranging from March to December 2020, all predating US Alpha, Beta and Delta variants.

This TCR was recovered from a human donor with COVID-19. V usage is TRBV28 and J usage is TRBJ1-2; possibly TRBD1 for D (5 bases). Sequenced sample: cultured CD4+ T cells from blood. The CDR3 sequence is CASSSGNYGYTF. The CDR3 nucleotides are TGTGCCAGCAGTTCAGGGAACTATGGCTACACCTTC.